These 25 T cell receptor beta chains came from one sample sequenced in a study of graft-versus-host responses after intestinal transplantation. Assay used: immunoSEQ multiplex PCR; TCRdb lists only in-frame clones, some missing. The sample holds tens of thousands of clones, roughly 44% seen once. Responder cells labeled with CFSE (approximately 200,000) were co-plated with irradiated stimulator cells labeled with violet dye (approximately 200,000). The sequenced sample was alloreactive CD8+ T cells from a mixed lymphocyte reaction culture, obtained before transplantation. Subset in this sample: CFSE-low proliferating T cells sorted from approximately six-day pre-transplant mixed lymphocyte reaction (GvH or HvG direction). Receptors originate from a human patient who was an organ donor for intestinal transplantation.

This clone was observed a few times. This chain connects TRBV11-2 to TRBJ1-1; tentative D call: TRBD1 (5 bases). The CDR3 extends over 13 amino acids. The ends were cut back, 5 bases at V and 7 bases at J, with 14 bases in the middle. Per the germline V gene, CDR1 is SGHAT and CDR2 is FQNNGV. CDR3 in DNA: TGTGCCAGCAGCCCTGGGACGGAGCTTGAAGCTTTCTTT. Its protein is CASSPGTELEAFF.

This clone was seen a handful of times. V usage is TRBV4-3 and J usage is TRBJ2-3; 8 bases are shared with TRBD1. CDR1 is LGHNA, CDR2 YSLEER, per germline. Trimming cost V 0 bases and J 1 base; bases outside gene matches: 0. This CDR3 comprises 15 residues. Written as DNA, the CDR3 is TGCGCCAGCAGCCAAGAGGACAGGGGCACAGATACGCAGTATTTT. It encodes CASSQEDRGTDTQYF.

V gene TRBV6-5 combines with J gene TRBJ2-7; no firm D call. Trimming stripped 5 bases from V and 1 base from J, with 15 bases between. This CDR3 is built from 15 residues. From germline, CDR1 is MNHEY and CDR2 SVGAGI. This chain's CDR3 is CASSPTAYHSYEQYF. The DNA of the CDR3 is TGTGCCAGCAGTCCAACAGCATACCATTCCTACGAGCAGTACTTC.

This clone appeared a few times. V usage is TRBV2 and J usage is TRBJ2-1, with D uncertain. V gave up 8 bases and J gave up 6 bases, with 5 bases separating them. The CDR3 totals 10 residues. From germline, CDR1 is SNHLY and CDR2 FYNNEI. In nucleotides, the CDR3 is TGTGCCAGCTGGGGCAATGAGCAGTTCTTC. Protein: CASWGNEQFF.

The chain couples TRBV4-2 to TRBJ1-1; D possibly corresponds to TRBD1 (5 bases). The CDR3 is made up of 14 amino acids. V was pared by 4 bases and J by 7 bases, with 16 bases between. Germline CDR1 LGHNA, CDR2 YNFKEQ. The CDR3: CASSLYPGINEAFF. DNA for the CDR3: TGTGCCAGCAGCCTTTACCCAGGGATTAATGAAGCTTTCTTT.

The rearrangement uses TRBV14 and TRBJ2-2; no firm D call. V was clipped by 5 bases and J by 8 bases, with 15 bases between them. The CDR3 spans 14 residues. Germline CDR1 reads SGHDN; CDR2 reads FVKESK. CDR3 bases: TGTGCCAGCAGCAAGTCCTGGGTCCGGGGGGAGCTGTTTTTT. Its translation: CASSKSWVRGELFF.

The V gene is TRBV2, the J gene TRBJ2-2, with D unclear. Deletions cut 2 bases from V and 7 bases from J, with 8 bases between. The CDR3 is 13 residues long. From germline, CDR1 is SNHLY and CDR2 FYNNEI. For the CDR3, the DNA is TGTGCCAGCAGTGAAAGCCCTAGCGGGGAGCTGTTTTTT. Its translation is CASSESPSGELFF.

This clone was counted a few times. The chain is built from TRBV6-1 and TRBJ2-1, with D perhaps matching TRBD1 (5 bases). Deletions cut 2 bases from V and 9 bases from J, with 17 bases between. The CDR3 consists of 15 residues. Looked up from germline, CDR1 is MNHNS and CDR2 is SASEGT. The CDR3 region has the DNA TGTGCCAGCAGTGAAAACCCTATGGGGCCAAGTGAGCAGTTCTTC. Encoded protein: CASSENPMGPSEQFF.

The chain couples TRBV4-1 to TRBJ2-1, with TRBD2 matching 8 bases. The CDR3 spans 15 residues. Looked up from germline, CDR1 is MGHRA and CDR2 is YSYEKL. J gave up 2 bases and V 4 bases, and 4 bases lay outside the gene matches. The CDR3 DNA is TGCGCCAGCAGCCGCTCGGGACTAGCCTACAATGAGCAGTTCTTC. Protein sequence: CASSRSGLAYNEQFF.

The sample holds a few counts of this clone. This chain connects TRBV6-5 to TRBJ2-7; D is ambiguous. This CDR3 is 13 amino acids long. Germline lookup yields CDR1 MNHEY and CDR2 SVGAGI. Deletions cut 5 bases from V and 2 bases from J, with 10 bases between. CDR3 sequence reads: CASSEGPTYEQYF. The CDR3 DNA reads TGTGCCAGCAGTGAAGGGCCGACCTACGAGCAGTACTTC.

V is TRBV19 and J is TRBJ2-4; no reliable D call. Germline CDR1 LNHDA, CDR2 SQIVND (reference sequence). V lost 6 bases to trimming and J lost 4 bases, with 16 bases between them. CDR3 length: 15 residues. The CDR3 loop is CASSKTPKSKNIQYF. The CDR3 DNA reads TGTGCCAGTAGCAAGACACCCAAATCTAAAAACATTCAGTACTTC.

The chain joins TRBV19 to TRBJ1-2; D call uncertain. Germline CDR1 reads LNHDA; CDR2 reads SQIVND (reference sequence). The CDR3 covers 13 residues. Trimming took 7 bases from V and 4 from J, leaving 13 bases between them. The CDR3 sequence: CASTGKGRYGYTF. The CDR3 DNA reads TGTGCCAGTACTGGAAAAGGACGCTATGGCTACACCTTC. The full variable domain, its missing parts supplied by reference TRBV19 and TRBJ1-2, is DGGITQSPKYLFRKEGQNVTLSCEQNLNHDAMYWYRQDPGQGLRLIYYSQIVNDFQKGDIAEGYSVSREKKESFPLTVTSAQKNPTAFYLCASTGKGRYGYTFGSGTRLTVV.

By sample share, this clone is medium-sized (0.01 to 0.1%). The chain combines TRBV9 with TRBJ2-5; D uncertain. CDR3 length: 14 residues. The germline V and J ends were trimmed by 0 bases and 1 base, with 7 bases remaining between them. Germline V gene lookup returns CDR1 SGDLS and CDR2 YYNGEE. DNA for the CDR3: TGTGCCAGCAGCGTAGACGGCGGCCAAGAGACCCAGTACTTC. Its protein product is CASSVDGGQETQYF.

The V call is TRBV5-5, the J call TRBJ1-2; D is possibly TRBD1 (5 bases). There are 13 residues in the CDR3. The V end lost 4 bases, the J end lost 2 bases, and 9 bases lay between the germline ends. CDR1 SGHKS and CDR2 YYEKEE come from the germline V gene (reference sequence). CDR3 sequence (DNA): TGTGCCAGCAGCCCCGACAGAAACTATGGCTACACCTTC. As protein: CASSPDRNYGYTF.

V gene TRBV4-1 combines with J gene TRBJ2-7; TRBD2 agrees at 10 bases. CDR1 MGHRA and CDR2 YSYEKL come from the germline V gene. V lost 5 bases to trimming and J lost 3 bases; unmatched junction nucleotides: 7. CDR3 length: 15 residues. The CDR3 sequence: CASSRIIAGGYEQYF. The CDR3 nucleotides are TGCGCCAGCAGCAGGATTATAGCGGGAGGCTACGAGCAGTACTTC.

The CDR3, as DNA: TGCGCCAGCAGCCAATTTTTCTACACCGGGGAGCTGTTTTTT. Translation: CASSQFFYTGELFF. This chain uses TRBV4-1 with TRBJ2-2; D remains ambiguous. The germline V gene has CDR1 MGHRA and CDR2 YSYEKL. There are 14 residues in the CDR3. Deletions cut 2 bases from V and 3 bases from J, with 7 bases between.

This clone was observed a few times. J is TRBJ2-7 and V is TRBV6-1; D uncertain. V lost 5 bases, J lost 1 base, and 12 bases lay in between. This CDR3 has 14 residues. Germline CDR1 is MNHNS and CDR2 is SASEGT. The CDR3 loop reads CASSFGSGSYEQYF. The CDR3 region has the DNA TGTGCCAGCAGTTTCGGGTCCGGATCCTACGAGCAGTACTTC.

This chain connects TRBV6-5 to TRBJ2-3; the match to TRBD2 covers 11 bases. Germline CDR1 MNHEY, CDR2 SVGAGI. Losses at the gene ends were 5 bases for V and 4 bases for J; bases not matched to a gene: 5. The CDR3 is made up of 15 amino acids. CDR3 loop: CASSKKGLAADTQYF. CDR3 in DNA: TGTGCCAGCAGTAAGAAGGGACTAGCGGCAGATACGCAGTATTTT.

This clone was recorded a few times. The rearrangement joins TRBV7-9 to TRBJ2-7; D gene unclear. In germline, CDR1 is SEHNR, CDR2 FQNEAQ (reference sequence). V lost 6 bases, J lost 3 bases, and 9 bases lay in between. CDR3 length equals 12 residues. CDR3 coding DNA: TGTGCCAGCAGTCCAATTATCTACGAGCAGTACTTC. It translates to CASSPIIYEQYF.

The CDR3, as DNA: TGTGCCAGCAGTGATATAGACTACGAGCAGTACTTC. It is translated as CASSDIDYEQYF. The chain joins TRBV25-1 to TRBJ2-7, with unresolved D. This CDR3 spans 12 amino acids. The V gene's germline CDR1 is MGHDK and CDR2 SYGVNS. Trimming stripped 3 bases from V and 3 bases from J, with 6 bases between.

The chain is built from TRBV11-2 and TRBJ2-5; 7 bases align to TRBD2. CDR3 length equals 12 residues. CDR1 SGHAT and CDR2 FQNNGV come from the germline V gene. V was clipped by 5 bases and J by 7 bases; unmatched bases: 4. CDR3 sequence (DNA): TGTGCCAGCAGCCCGACGGGGGGGACCCAGTACTTC. This sequence encodes CASSPTGGTQYF.

The J gene is TRBJ2-1, the V gene TRBV29-1; the match to TRBD2 covers 9 bases. CDR3 length: 16 residues. V was clipped by 4 bases and J by 4 bases; unmatched bases: 11. Germline V gene sequence: CDR1 SQVTM, CDR2 ANQGSEA. CDR3 bases: TGCAGCGTTGCCTACTTAGCGGGAGCGTCGTACAATGAGCAGTTCTTC. It encodes CSVAYLAGASYNEQFF.

Only a few counts were recorded for this clone. This chain connects TRBV5-5 to TRBJ2-7; 11 nucleotides line up with TRBD2. V shed 4 bases and J 6 bases; nucleotides not matched to a gene: 9. The CDR3 spans 15 residues. Germline CDR1 SGHKS, CDR2 YYEKEE (reference sequence). The CDR3 spells CASSPVAGGPGEQYF. As DNA, the CDR3 is TGTGCCAGCAGCCCCGTAGCGGGAGGGCCGGGCGAGCAGTACTTC.

The sample holds a few counts of this clone. The sample holds other DNA sequences that translate to the same CDR3. The chain employs TRBV11-2 and TRBJ2-3; D gene uncertain. In germline, CDR1 is SGHAT, CDR2 FQNNGV. The CDR3 has 12 residues. The germline V and J ends were trimmed by 1 base and 6 bases, with 5 bases remaining between them. The CDR3 region is CASSLGSDTQYF. In nucleotides, the CDR3 is TGTGCCAGCAGCTTAGGGTCGGATACGCAGTATTTT.

The V call is TRBV6-5, the J call TRBJ1-1; D call uncertain. The length of the CDR3 is 13 residues. Germline values: CDR1 MNHEY, CDR2 SVGAGI. V lost 6 bases and J lost 6, with 14 bases in between. CDR3 region: CASRSAGIAEAFF. The DNA for the CDR3 is TGTGCCAGCAGGTCGGCGGGGATCGCTGAAGCTTTCTTT.